This record concerns one T cell receptor beta chain sequence. The antigen is unknown. The data stem from a study of blood T cells in healthy people across ages. The second PCR ran roughly 6 to 11 cycles with a sample-barcoded 5' primer and J-beta primers. From the 5' RACE reads, TCRdb called clonotypes with MiXCR, one entry per CDR3 protein. Here the sample spans roughly 700,000 distinct CDR3 sequences, approximately 25% being singletons. V lost 2 bases to trimming and J lost 6 bases, with 19 bases between them. The CDR3 covers 15 residues. Per germline, CDR1 SQVTM and CDR2 ANQGSEA. Study-wide results and caveats: Roughly linear declines in TCR beta diversity per million T cells occurred with age. It was the long-lived donors that had more naive CD4+ cells and higher diversity than aged donors.

Extractions gave at least 5.5 micrograms of total RNA per sample. A further study also used this sample, focusing on T cells of mothers and their children. Per that paper: Related mother-child pairs showed slightly higher but non-significant overlap than unrelated pairs.

This chain links TRBV29-1 with TRBJ1-2; TRBD1 is a possible D gene (5 bases). The sequence came from a boy under 18 in good health. Input material: blood. In nucleotides, the CDR3 is TGCAGCGTTGAATGGATGGGACGGGTAACAGATGGCTACACCTTC. Amino acids: CSVEWMGRVTDGYTF.